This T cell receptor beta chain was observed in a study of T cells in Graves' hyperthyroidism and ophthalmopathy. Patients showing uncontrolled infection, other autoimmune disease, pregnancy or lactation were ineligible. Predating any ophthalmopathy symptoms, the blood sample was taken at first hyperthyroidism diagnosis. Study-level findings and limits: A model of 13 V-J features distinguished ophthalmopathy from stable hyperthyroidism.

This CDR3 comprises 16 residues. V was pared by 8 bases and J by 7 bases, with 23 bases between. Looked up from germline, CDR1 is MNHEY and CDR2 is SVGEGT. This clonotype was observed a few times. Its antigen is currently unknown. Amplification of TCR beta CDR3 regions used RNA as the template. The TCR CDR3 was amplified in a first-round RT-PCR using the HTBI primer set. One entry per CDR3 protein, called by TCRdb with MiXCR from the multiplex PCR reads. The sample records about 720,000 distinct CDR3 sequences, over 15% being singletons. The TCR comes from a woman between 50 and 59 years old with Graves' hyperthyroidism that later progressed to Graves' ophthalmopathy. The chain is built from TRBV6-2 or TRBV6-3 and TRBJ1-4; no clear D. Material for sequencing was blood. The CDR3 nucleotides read TGTGCCAGCGAGTACGCCGGGCCCACTTTCGGTGAAAAACTGTTTTTT. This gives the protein CASEYAGPTFGEKLFF.